This T cell receptor beta chain comes out of a study of T cell responses to AZD1222 COVID-19 vaccine. Study-wide context: Second doses that came at about 4 or about 12 weeks were put together. Study-wide findings and caveats: Only after the peak T cell response were repertoires sampled. Among the donors, most were white British and more were female, and clonal diversity was possibly underestimated. Increased Spike-specific TCR breadth and depth were observed after two AZD1222 doses.

The method was immunoSEQ multiplex PCR; TCRdb's version includes in-frame clones alone and lacks a portion of them. The sample carries 140,000 or so clones, around 88% recorded once. A remark on this clone: The antigen is not known.

The CDR3 runs to 15 residues. V lost 1 base, J lost 9 bases, and 13 bases lay in between. Germline V gene lookup returns CDR1 LGHNA and CDR2 YSLEER. V gene TRBV4-3 combines with J gene TRBJ1-6; D perhaps matches TRBD1 (6 bases). The sample here was peripheral blood, taken on day 0 of AZD1222 vaccination. This TCR was recovered from an adult in good health. For the CDR3, the DNA is TGCGCCAGCAGCCAAGTAACAGGGTTTGTTTCACCCCTCCACTTT. Translating it yields CASSQVTGFVSPLHF.